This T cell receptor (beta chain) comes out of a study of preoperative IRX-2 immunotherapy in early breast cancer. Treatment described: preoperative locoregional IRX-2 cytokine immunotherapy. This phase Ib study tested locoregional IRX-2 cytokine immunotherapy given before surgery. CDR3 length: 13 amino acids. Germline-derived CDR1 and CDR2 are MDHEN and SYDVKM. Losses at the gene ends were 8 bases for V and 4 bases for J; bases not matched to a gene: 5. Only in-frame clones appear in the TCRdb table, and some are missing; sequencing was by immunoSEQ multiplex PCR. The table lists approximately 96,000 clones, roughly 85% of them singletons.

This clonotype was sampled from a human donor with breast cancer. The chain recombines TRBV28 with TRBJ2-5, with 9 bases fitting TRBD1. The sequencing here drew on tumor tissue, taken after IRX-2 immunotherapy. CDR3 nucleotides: TGTGCCAGCGGAACAGGGGGCGCAGAGACCCAGTACTTC. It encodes CASGTGGAETQYF.